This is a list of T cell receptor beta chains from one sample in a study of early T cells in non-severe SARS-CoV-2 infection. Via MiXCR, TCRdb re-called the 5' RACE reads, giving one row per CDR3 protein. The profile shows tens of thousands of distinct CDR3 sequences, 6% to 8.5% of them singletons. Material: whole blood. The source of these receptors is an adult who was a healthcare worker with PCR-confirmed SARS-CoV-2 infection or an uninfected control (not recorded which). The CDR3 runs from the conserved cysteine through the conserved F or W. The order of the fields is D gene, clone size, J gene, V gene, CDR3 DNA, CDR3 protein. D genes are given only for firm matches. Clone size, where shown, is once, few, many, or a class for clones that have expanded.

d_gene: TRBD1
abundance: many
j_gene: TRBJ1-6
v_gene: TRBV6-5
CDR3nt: TGTGCCAGCAGAAGGACAGGGTCCTATAATTCACCCCTCCACTTT
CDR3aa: CASRRTGSYNSPLHF

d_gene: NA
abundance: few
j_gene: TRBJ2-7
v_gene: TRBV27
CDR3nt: TGTGCCAGCAGTTTAAAGGGGTCCGGGCAGTACTTC
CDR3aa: CASSLKGSGQYF

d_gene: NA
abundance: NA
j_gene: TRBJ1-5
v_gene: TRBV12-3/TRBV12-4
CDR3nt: TGTGCCAGCAGTCAGGGGACGAGGCCCCAGCATTTT
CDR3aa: CASSQGTRPQHF

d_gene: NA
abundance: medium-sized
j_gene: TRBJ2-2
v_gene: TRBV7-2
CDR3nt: TGTGCCAGCAGTCCCGACTCGAACACCGGGGAGCTGTTTTTT
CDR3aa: CASSPDSNTGELFF

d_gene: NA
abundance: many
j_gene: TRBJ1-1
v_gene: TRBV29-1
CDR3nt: TGCAGCGTTGAAGGGCGGGAGGGGGGCAAGACTGAAGCTTTCTTT
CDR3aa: CSVEGREGGKTEAFF

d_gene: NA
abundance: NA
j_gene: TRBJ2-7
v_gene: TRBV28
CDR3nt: TGTGCCAGCAGTGAGACAGGACCTGGCGAGCAGTACTTC
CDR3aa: CASSETGPGEQYF

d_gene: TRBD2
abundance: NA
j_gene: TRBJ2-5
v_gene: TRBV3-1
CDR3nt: TGTGCCAGCAGCCAAGAACTAGCGGGACAAGAGACCCAGTACTTC
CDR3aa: CASSQELAGQETQYF

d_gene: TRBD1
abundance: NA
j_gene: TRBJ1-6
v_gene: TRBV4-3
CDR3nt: TGCGCCAGCAGCCAAGATCCTACGACAGGGTCCATATCCAATTCACCCCTCCACTTT
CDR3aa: CASSQDPTTGSISNSPLHF

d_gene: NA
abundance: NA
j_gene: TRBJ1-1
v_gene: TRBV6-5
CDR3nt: TGTGCCAGCCTTACTATTTCGGGGAACACTGAAGCTTTCTTT
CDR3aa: CASLTISGNTEAFF

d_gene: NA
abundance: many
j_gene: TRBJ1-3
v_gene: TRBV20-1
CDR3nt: TGCAGTGCTAGAGATTTGACGGCCTCTGGAAACACCATATATTTT
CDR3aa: CSARDLTASGNTIYF

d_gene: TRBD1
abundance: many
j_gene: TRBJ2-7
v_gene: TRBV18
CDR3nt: TGTGCCAGCTCACCCCCGGGACAGGGCTTCCTAGACCTCTACGAGCAGTACTTC
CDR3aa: CASSPPGQGFLDLYEQYF

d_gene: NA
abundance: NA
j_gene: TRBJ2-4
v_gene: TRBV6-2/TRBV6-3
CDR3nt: TGTGCCAGCTGGTCGAAGGATAAAAACATTCAGTACTTC
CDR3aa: CASWSKDKNIQYF

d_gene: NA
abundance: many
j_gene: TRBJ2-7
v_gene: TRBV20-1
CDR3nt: TGCAGTGTTGATAACCGGATATGGGAGCAGTACTTC
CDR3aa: CSVDNRIWEQYF

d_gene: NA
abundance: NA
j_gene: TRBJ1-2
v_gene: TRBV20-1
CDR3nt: TGCAGTGCTAATCCCCGTCATCAGGGGCGGATGGATGGCTACACCTTC
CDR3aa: CSANPRHQGRMDGYTF

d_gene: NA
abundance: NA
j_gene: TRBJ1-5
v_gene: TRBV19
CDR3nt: TGTGCCAGTAGTATAGGGTTCCGGCCCCAGCATTTT
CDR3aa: CASSIGFRPQHF

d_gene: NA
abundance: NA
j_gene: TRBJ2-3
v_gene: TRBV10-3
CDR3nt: TGTGCCATCAGTAGAGCCCGGGAGAAAGATACGCAGTATTTT
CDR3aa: CAISRAREKDTQYF

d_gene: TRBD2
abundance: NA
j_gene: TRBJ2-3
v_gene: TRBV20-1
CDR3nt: TGCAGTGCCCCGGGAGCGGGGCAGCGCACAGATACGCAGTATTTT
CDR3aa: CSAPGAGQRTDTQYF

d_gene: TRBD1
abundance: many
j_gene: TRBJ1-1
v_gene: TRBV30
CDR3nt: TGTGCCTGGAGTCCCCTGGACAGGGGGCGCGACACTGAAGCTTTCTTT
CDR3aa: CAWSPLDRGRDTEAFF

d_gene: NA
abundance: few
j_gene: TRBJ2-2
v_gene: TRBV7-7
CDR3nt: TGTGCTAGCAGCTTAGCGCAATTTTCAGGGTTACTGAACACCGGGGAGCTGTTTTTT
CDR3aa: CASSLAQFSGLLNTGELFF

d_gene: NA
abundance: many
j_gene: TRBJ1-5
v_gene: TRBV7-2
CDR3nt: TGTGCCAGCAGCTTAGTCCCGGATCAGCCCCAGCATTTT
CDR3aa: CASSLVPDQPQHF

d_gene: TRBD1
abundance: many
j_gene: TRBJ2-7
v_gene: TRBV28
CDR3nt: TGTGCCAGCAGCCTATGGGACAGCCGCAACGAGCAGTACTTC
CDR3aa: CASSLWDSRNEQYF

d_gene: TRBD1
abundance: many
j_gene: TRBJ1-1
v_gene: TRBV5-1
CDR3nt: TGCGCCAGCAGCTTGGCCCGACAGGGAATGAACACTGAAGCTTTCTTT
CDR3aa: CASSLARQGMNTEAFF

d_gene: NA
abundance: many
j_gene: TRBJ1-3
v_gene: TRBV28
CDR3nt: TGTGCCAGCAGTCTAGTTTCGAGGGCTGGAAACACCATATATTTT
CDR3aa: CASSLVSRAGNTIYF

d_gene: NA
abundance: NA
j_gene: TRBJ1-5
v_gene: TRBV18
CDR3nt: TGTGCCAGCTCACCACCGGAGGGGGGTGTTCATCAGCCCCAGCATTTT
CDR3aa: CASSPPEGGVHQPQHF

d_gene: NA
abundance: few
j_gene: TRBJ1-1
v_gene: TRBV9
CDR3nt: TGTGCCAGCAGCGCCGGATCGAACACTGAAGCTTTCTTT
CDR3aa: CASSAGSNTEAFF

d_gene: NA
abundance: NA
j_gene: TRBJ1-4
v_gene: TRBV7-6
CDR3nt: TGTGCCAGCAGCTCACGGGGGCAGAATGAAAAACTGTTTTTT
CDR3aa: CASSSRGQNEKLFF

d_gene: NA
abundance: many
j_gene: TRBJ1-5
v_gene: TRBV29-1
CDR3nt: TGCAGCGTTGGTTCGGCGGGTCAGCCCCAGCATTTT
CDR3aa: CSVGSAGQPQHF

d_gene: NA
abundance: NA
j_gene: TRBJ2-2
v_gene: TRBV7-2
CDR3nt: TGTGCCAGCACCACCCGAGCTTCCGACCCCCAGAAGCTGTTTTTT
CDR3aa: CASTTRASDPQKLFF

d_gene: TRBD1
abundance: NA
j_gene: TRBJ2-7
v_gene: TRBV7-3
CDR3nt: TGTGCCAGCAGCTTAAGTGGGGACAGGGGGCTCTACGAGCAGTACTTC
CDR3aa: CASSLSGDRGLYEQYF

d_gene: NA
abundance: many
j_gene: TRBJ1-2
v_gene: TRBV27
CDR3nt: TGTGCCAGCAGTTTAGATTCGCATAACTTCTATGGCTACACCTTC
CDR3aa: CASSLDSHNFYGYTF

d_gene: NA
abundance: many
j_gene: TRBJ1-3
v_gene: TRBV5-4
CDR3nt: TGTGCCAGCAGCCCGGGACAACACGGAAACACCATATATTTT
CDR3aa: CASSPGQHGNTIYF

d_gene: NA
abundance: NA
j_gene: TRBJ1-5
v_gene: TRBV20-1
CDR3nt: TGCAGTGCCCATAACGGGCGGCTCAATCAGCCCCAGCATTTT
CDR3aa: CSAHNGRLNQPQHF

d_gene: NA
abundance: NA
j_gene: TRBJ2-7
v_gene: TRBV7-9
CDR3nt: TGTGCCAGCAGCCCAGTGGACTACGAGCAGTACTTC
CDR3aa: CASSPVDYEQYF

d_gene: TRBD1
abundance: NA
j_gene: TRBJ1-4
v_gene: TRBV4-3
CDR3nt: TGCGCCAGCAGCCCCACTATCGACAGGGGGGCATCTGAAAAACTGTTTTTT
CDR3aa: CASSPTIDRGASEKLFF

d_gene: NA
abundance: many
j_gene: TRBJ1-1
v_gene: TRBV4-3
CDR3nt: TGCGCCAGCAGCCCCGCAGGGAACACTGAAGCTTTCTTT
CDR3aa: CASSPAGNTEAFF

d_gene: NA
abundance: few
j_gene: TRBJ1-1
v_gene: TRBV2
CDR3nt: TGTGCCAGAGGGGGGAACACTGAAGCTTTCTTT
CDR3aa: CARGGNTEAFF

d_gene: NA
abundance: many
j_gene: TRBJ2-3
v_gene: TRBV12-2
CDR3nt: TGTGCAAGTCGCTCTAACCTGGGGGTAGCGGGAGCGGATACGCAGTATTTT
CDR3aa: CASRSNLGVAGADTQYF

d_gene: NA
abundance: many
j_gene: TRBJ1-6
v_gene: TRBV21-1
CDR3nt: TGTGCCAGCAGCAAAAGGAGGGTTGGCTCACCCCTCCACTTT
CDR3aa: CASSKRRVGSPLHF

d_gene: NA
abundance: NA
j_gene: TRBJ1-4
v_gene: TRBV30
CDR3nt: TGTGCCTGGAGTGTAGACGGAAAACTGTTTTTT
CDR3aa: CAWSVDGKLFF

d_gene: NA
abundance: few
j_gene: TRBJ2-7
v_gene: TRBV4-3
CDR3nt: TGCGCCAGCAGCCCAGCCAGGGATGGGGACGAGCAGTACTTC
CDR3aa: CASSPARDGDEQYF

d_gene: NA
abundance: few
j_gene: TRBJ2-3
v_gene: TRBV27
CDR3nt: TGTGCCACGCGGGGTGGTGATACGCAGTATTTT
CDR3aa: CATRGGDTQYF

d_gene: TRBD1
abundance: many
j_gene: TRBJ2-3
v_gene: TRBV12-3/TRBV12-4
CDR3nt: TGTGCCAGCAGCGGGACAGTCTATTCAGAAGATACGCAGTATTTT
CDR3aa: CASSGTVYSEDTQYF

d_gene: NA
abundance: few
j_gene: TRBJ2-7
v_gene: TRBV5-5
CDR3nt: TGTGCCAGCAGCTTGATGGGGGCGCCCTCCTACGAGCAGTACTTC
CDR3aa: CASSLMGAPSYEQYF

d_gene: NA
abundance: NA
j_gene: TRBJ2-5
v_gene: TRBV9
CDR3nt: TGTGCCAGCAGCGTAACCAGCCTTGGGGAGACCCAGTACTTC
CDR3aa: CASSVTSLGETQYF

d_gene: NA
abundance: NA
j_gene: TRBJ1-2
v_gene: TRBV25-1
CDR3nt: TGTGCCAGCAGTGAATATGGGTCCTATGGCTACACCTTC
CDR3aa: CASSEYGSYGYTF

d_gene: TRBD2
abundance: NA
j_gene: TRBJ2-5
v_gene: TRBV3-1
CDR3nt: TGTGCCAGCAGCCAAGCCCCACTAGCGGGGGGTCAAGAGACCCAGTACTTC
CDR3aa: CASSQAPLAGGQETQYF